The entry below gives a single T cell receptor beta chain sequence along with its context. Grouping used clinical history reported by participants in a survey and questionnaire. The data stem from a study of blood T cell repertoires in COVID-19. Study-wide background: Acute and convalescent COVID-19 samples came from the United States, Italy and Spain. The analysed material was cDNA or gDNA that came from T cells, B-cell-depleted T cells, or PBMCs.

The CDR3 has 16 residues. The germline V gene encodes CDR1 SGHKS and CDR2 YYEKEE (reference sequence). The ends lost 0 bases at V and 4 bases at J; junction bases unmatched: 8. As originally analysed: By means of reference gene primer amplification, nucleated cell counts were estimated. Method: immunoSEQ multiplex PCR; TCRdb's copy keeps in-frame clones and lacks some. V and J calls and clone size are copied from that table; D and trimming were computed from the DNA. The sample has more than 300,000 clones, roughly 90% seen once. The J gene is TRBJ2-5, the V gene TRBV5-5; TRBD2 aligns across 8 bases. Sequencing was carried out using PBMCs or T cells enriched from blood (not recorded which). The clonotype originates from a woman between 40 and 55 years old who had been exposed to COVID-19. CDR3 sequence reads: CASSLGRGATGETQYF. CDR3 sequence (DNA): TGTGCCAGCAGCTTGGGGCGGGGGGCGACAGGAGAGACCCAGTACTTC.